Listed here are 18 T cell receptor beta chains from one sample, sequenced in a study of T cell responses to AZD1222 COVID-19 vaccine. Clones were sequenced by immunoSEQ multiplex PCR, and TCRdb holds only the in-frame ones, with some missing. The sample contains 150,000 to 170,000 clones, over 85% of which appear only once. This specimen was peripheral blood, taken on day 0 of AZD1222 vaccination. The receptor source for this set is an adult in good health.

V and J are TRBV4-3 and TRBJ1-3, with D possibly matching TRBD1 (6 bases). Germline loops: CDR1 LGHNA, CDR2 YSLEER. The CDR3 extends over 15 amino acids. V was shortened by 4 bases and J by 2 bases, with 12 bases between the two germline ends. CDR3 region: CASSLITGTGNTIYF. DNA for the CDR3: TGCGCCAGCAGCCTTATCACAGGGACTGGAAACACCATATATTTT.

The rearrangement links TRBV30 to TRBJ1-6; D perhaps matches TRBD1 (5 bases). The germline V and J ends were trimmed by 2 bases and 10 bases, with 12 bases remaining between them. The CDR3 totals 13 residues. Germline-derived CDR1 and CDR2 are GTSNPN and SVGIG (reference sequence). In DNA, the CDR3 is TGTGCCTGGAGTCTGACAGCCGGATCACCCCTCCACTTT. This sequence encodes CAWSLTAGSPLHF.

The CDR3 sequence: CASSSQFRDGNYGYTF. CDR3 DNA: TGTGCCAGCAGCTCACAATTCAGGGACGGGAACTATGGCTACACCTTC. The J gene is TRBJ1-2, the V gene TRBV7-9; a possible D gene is TRBD1 (5 bases). Between the trimmed V and J ends, which lost 4 bases and 2 bases, there was a span of 17 bases. Germline loops: CDR1 SEHNR, CDR2 FQNEAQ (reference sequence). The CDR3 length is 16 residues.

The count of this clone is one. The chain employs TRBV5-8 and TRBJ2-7; maybe TRBD2 (5 bases). With 0 bases removed from V and 7 bases from J, the gap between germline ends came to 8 bases. This CDR3 has 12 amino acids. Looked up from germline, CDR1 is SGHTS and CDR2 is YDEGEE. CDR3 bases: TGTGCCAGCAGCTTGGTAAGAGGGGAGCAGTACTTC. It specifies CASSLVRGEQYF.

The rearrangement links TRBV4-1 to TRBJ2-1, with 14 nucleotides matching TRBD2. The CDR3 consists of 17 residues. From germline, CDR1 is MGHRA and CDR2 YSYEKL. V lost 4 bases, J lost 8 bases, and 10 bases stayed unmatched. CDR3 DNA: TGCGCCAGCAGCCCCACCGGGACTAGCGGGGGTTCGGATGAGCAGTTCTTC. This codes for CASSPTGTSGGSDEQFF.

The chain is built from TRBV11-2 and TRBJ2-7; 12 positions agree with TRBD2. CDR3 size: 14 residues. V gave up 4 bases and J gave up 2 bases; unmatched junction bases: 0. CDR1 is SGHAT, CDR2 FQNNGV, per germline. CDR3 amino acids: CASSSSGRAYEQYF. The CDR3 coding sequence is TGTGCCAGCAGCTCTAGCGGGAGGGCCTACGAGCAGTACTTC. The full variable domain, completed using reference TRBV11-2 and TRBJ2-7, is EAGVAQSPRYKIIEKRQSVAFWCNPISGHATLYWYQQILGQGPKLLIQFQNNGVVDDSQLPKDRFSAERLKGVDSTLKIQPAKLEDSAVYLCASSSSGRAYEQYFGPGTRLTVT.

The V and J genes are TRBV2 and TRBJ1-2, with D unresolved. In germline, CDR1 is SNHLY, CDR2 FYNNEI. With 5 bases removed from V and 2 bases from J, the gap between germline ends came to 12 bases. This CDR3 comprises 14 residues. CDR3 bases: TGTGCCAGCAGTCCTGAGACCGAAAACTATGGCTACACCTTC. Its translation: CASSPETENYGYTF.

V usage is TRBV15 and J usage is TRBJ2-1; 10 positions agree with TRBD2. The V gene's germline CDR1 is LNHNV and CDR2 YYDKDF (reference sequence). The V gene end was trimmed by 9 bases and the J gene end by 10 bases; junction bases not matched to a gene: 15. The CDR3 is 15 residues long. The CDR3, as DNA: TGTGCCACAGGCCTTAGCGGGAGGCGGTTGGGCGAGCAGTTCTTC. This encodes CATGLSGRRLGEQFF. The whole variable domain, remainder taken from reference TRBV15 and TRBJ2-1, is DAMVIQNPRYQVTQFGKPVTLSCSQTLNHNVMYWYQQKSSQAPKLLFHYYDKDFNNEADTPDNFQSRRPNTSFCFLDIRSPGLGDTAMYLCATGLSGRRLGEQFFGPGTRLTVL.

The chain is built from TRBV28 and TRBJ1-3, with D possibly TRBD1 on 6 matching bases. V was pared by 8 bases and J by 0 bases, with 11 bases between. The CDR3 runs to 14 residues. Germline loops: CDR1 MDHEN, CDR2 SYDVKM. CDR3 DNA sequence: TGTGCCAGCCAGGGGACGGGCTCTGGAAACACCATATATTTT. As protein: CASQGTGSGNTIYF.

J is TRBJ1-2 and V is TRBV29-1; weak D call: TRBD1 (6 bases). The CDR3 is 12 residues long. The germline V and J ends were trimmed by 4 bases and 2 bases, with 8 bases remaining between them. In germline, CDR1 is SQVTM, CDR2 ANQGSEA. The CDR3 here is CSVATGNYGYTF. The CDR3, as DNA: TGCAGCGTTGCCACAGGGAACTATGGCTACACCTTC.

This chain joins TRBV6-5 and TRBJ2-1; no definite D call. Germline V gene data show CDR1 as MNHEY and CDR2 as SVGAGI. The CDR3 runs 16 residues. Between the trimmed V and J ends, which lost 0 bases and 4 bases, there was a span of 13 bases. The CDR3 sequence: CASSYSLKGVYNEQFF. The CDR3 DNA sequence: TGTGCCAGCAGTTACTCGTTGAAGGGTGTGTACAATGAGCAGTTCTTC.

The chain employs TRBV7-9 and TRBJ1-3; D is uncertain. CDR3 length: 14 amino acids. Per germline, CDR1 SEHNR and CDR2 FQNEAQ (reference sequence). V was cut by 9 bases and J by 0 bases, with 12 bases left in between. CDR3 residues: CARILWVSGNTIYF. The CDR3 nucleotides read TGTGCCAGGATTCTTTGGGTCTCTGGAAACACCATATATTTT.

The chain links TRBV7-2 to TRBJ2-7, with D uncertain. CDR1 and CDR2 from the germline V gene are SGHTA and FQGNSA. V dropped 2 bases and J dropped 7 bases, with 12 bases sitting between them. CDR3 size: 13 residues. CDR3 DNA sequence: TGTGCCAGCAGCTTAAGTTCCCTTTCTGAGCAGTACTTC. It yields the protein CASSLSSLSEQYF. Complete variable domain (other parts from reference TRBV7-2 and TRBJ2-7): GAGVSQSPSNKVTEKGKDVELRCDPISGHTALYWYRQSLGQGLEFLIYFQGNSAPDKSGLPSDRFSAERTGGSVSTLTIQRTQQEDSAVYLCASSLSSLSEQYFGPGTRLTVT.

The chain recombines TRBV11-3 with TRBJ2-3; D call uncertain. The CDR3 runs to 13 residues. The V gene's germline CDR1 is SGHNT and CDR2 YENEEA. The ends were cut back, 1 base at V and 2 bases at J, with 4 bases in the middle. CDR3 sequence reads: CASSLGATDTQYF. The CDR3 DNA is TGTGCCAGCAGCTTAGGGGCCACAGATACGCAGTATTTT.

The chain uses TRBV19 and TRBJ1-1; TRBD1 might be the D (5 bases). Deletions cut 3 bases from V and 1 base from J, with 12 bases between. Per the germline V gene, CDR1 is LNHDA and CDR2 is SQIVND (reference sequence). The CDR3 totals 15 residues. The CDR3 sequence: CASSIQGPGNTEAFF. The CDR3 DNA sequence: TGTGCCAGTAGTATCCAGGGTCCGGGGAACACTGAAGCTTTCTTT. Based on the CDR3 plus reference TRBV19 and TRBJ1-1, the full variable domain is DGGITQSPKYLFRKEGQNVTLSCEQNLNHDAMYWYRQDPGQGLRLIYYSQIVNDFQKGDIAEGYSVSREKKESFPLTVTSAQKNPTAFYLCASSIQGPGNTEAFFGQGTRLTVV.

The chain couples TRBV5-1 to TRBJ2-1, with D possibly called TRBD1 or TRBD2 (5 bases each). The CDR3 is 11 amino acids. CDR1 and CDR2 from the germline V gene are SGHRS and YFSETQ. The V gene lost 0 bases and the J gene lost 12 bases, with 7 bases spanning the gap. For the CDR3, the DNA is TGCGCCAGCAGCTTGGAGGGGAGGCAGTTCTTC. Encoded protein: CASSLEGRQFF.

The chain couples TRBV10-1 to TRBJ2-7, with no clear D. Trimming took 1 base from V and 0 from J, leaving 16 bases between them. Germline assignment: CDR1 WNHNN and CDR2 SYGVQD (reference sequence). The CDR3 totals 17 residues. CDR3 protein: CASSEYRRQASSYEQYF. DNA for the CDR3: TGCGCCAGCAGTGAGTATAGACGTCAGGCCAGCTCCTACGAGCAGTACTTC.

This chain joins TRBV9 and TRBJ2-7, with a tentative D call TRBD1 (6 bases). This CDR3 spans 14 amino acids. Germline loops: CDR1 SGDLS, CDR2 YYNGEE. The ends were cut back, 6 bases at V and 4 bases at J, with 17 bases in the middle. Here the CDR3 reads CASNQGWGPYEQYF. The CDR3 nucleotides are TGTGCCAGCAACCAGGGGTGGGGTCCATACGAGCAGTACTTC.